The sequence of this T cell receptor beta chain was determined in a study of post-analysis software for immune sequencing data. Study-wide context: Some patients lacked subtype; others had relapsing-remitting, secondary progressive or progressive-relapsing disease.

Findings and caveats of the study: Among 5 or 6 TRBV segments more frequent in patients than controls were TRBV5-6, TRBV5-1 and TRBV20-1. Controls significantly exceeded multiple sclerosis patients in normalized Chao1 diversity. The authors found that F measure strongly co-clustered same-batch samples.

Unique molecular identifiers tagged the TCR beta cDNA libraries. The source material, roughly 0.85 to 10 million T cells, gave rise to 510,000 or so cDNA molecules. TCRdb used MiXCR to reprocess the PCR reads, holding one entry per CDR3 protein. The sample shows over 300,000 distinct CDR3 sequences, around 33% of them seen only once. The CDR3 length is 13 residues. Germline V gene data show CDR1 as DFQATT and CDR2 as SNEGSKA (reference sequence). V dropped 6 bases and J dropped 1 base, with 13 bases sitting between them. Concerning this clonotype: Its antigen is as yet unknown.

The V call is TRBV20-1, the J call TRBJ2-7; no clear D. The material sequenced was blood. This clonotype originated in a girl under 18 with multiple sclerosis. The CDR3 here is CSAQRHQSYEQYF. CDR3 bases: TGCAGTGCCCAACGGCACCAGTCCTACGAGCAGTACTTC.